Shown below are 5 T cell receptor beta chains from a single sample sequenced in a study of cytomegalovirus exposure and HLA in healthy donors. PCR was performed using 60 Vbeta and 13 Jbeta primers. Clones were sequenced by immunoSEQ multiplex PCR, and TCRdb holds only the in-frame ones, with some missing. The sample records around 110,000 clones, 66% being singletons. The sequencing sample was made of PBMCs. The receptors come from a man in his late teens or twenties in good health and CMV-seronegative.

The J gene is TRBJ1-2, the V gene TRBV10-3, with a possible D match to TRBD1 (5 bases). The ends were cut back, 10 bases at V and 4 bases at J, with 19 bases in the middle. Per germline, CDR1 ENHRY and CDR2 SYGVKD. The CDR3 sequence is 14 residues long. The CDR3 spells CATLQTADAYGYTF. The DNA for the CDR3 is TGTGCCACCCTACAGACAGCCGATGCCTATGGCTACACCTTC.

The chain is built from TRBV19 and TRBJ2-1; 9 bases fit TRBD2. The junction had 12 bases not matched to a gene; V was cut back by 10 bases and J by 8 bases. The germline V gene has CDR1 LNHDA and CDR2 SQIVND (reference sequence). This CDR3 contains 14 residues. The CDR3 region is CATSPGGRAYEQFF. Here the CDR3 DNA reads TGTGCCACCAGCCCCGGCGGGAGGGCCTATGAGCAGTTCTTC.

A few counts support this clone. V and J are TRBV28 and TRBJ1-2, with 7 bases that match TRBD1. The CDR3 is made up of 17 amino acids. CDR1 and CDR2 (germline): MDHEN, SYDVKM. The V and J ends lost 8 bases and 8 bases, in that order; junction bases with no gene match: 23. DNA for the CDR3: TGTGCCAGCCTCGAGGGGGGACAGTTTCCTAAGGCTAAGGGCTACACCTTC. Protein product: CASLEGGQFPKAKGYTF.

The sample holds a few counts of this clone. This chain connects TRBV27 to TRBJ1-2; TRBD1 aligns across 9 bases. Germline V gene data show CDR1 as MNHEY and CDR2 as SMNVEV (reference sequence). The CDR3 is 14 residues long. With 5 bases clipped from V and 2 bases from J, the junction kept 3 bases outside the gene matches. The CDR3 sequence: CASSSTGGNYGYTF. CDR3 DNA sequence: TGTGCCAGCAGTAGCACAGGGGGCAACTATGGCTACACCTTC.

CDR3 sequence: CASSQELAGTGGDEQFF. The CDR3 nucleotides read TGTGCCAGCTCCCAGGAACTAGCGGGGACGGGCGGGGATGAGCAGTTCTTC. The rearrangement joins TRBV18 to TRBJ2-1, with 10 bases identical to TRBD2. The CDR3 totals 17 residues. V gave up 6 bases and J gave up 8 bases; unmatched junction bases: 16. The germline V gene encodes CDR1 KGHSH and CDR2 LQKENI.